The 11 T cell receptor beta chains presented below share a single source sample, sequenced in a study of cytomegalovirus exposure and HLA in healthy donors. The primer mix had 60 Vbeta and 13 Jbeta primers. Libraries were prepared by immunoSEQ multiplex PCR; TCRdb keeps only in-frame clonotypes and omits some of them. This sample has 100,000 to 150,000 clones, with about two thirds found just once. The material sequenced was PBMCs. The receptors originated from a woman aged 55-69 years in good health and CMV-seropositive.

The V call is TRBV10-1, the J call TRBJ2-1; 10 bases line up with TRBD1. The CDR3 is 14 amino acids. The trim removed 10 bases at V and 4 bases at J, leaving 7 bases unmatched. CDR1 is WNHNN and CDR2 is SYGVQD in the germline V gene (reference sequence). CDR3 protein: CATTPGQGYNEQFF. CDR3 DNA sequence: TGCGCCACCACGCCGGGACAGGGGTACAATGAGCAGTTCTTC.

For the CDR3, the DNA is TGTGCCAGCAGTGAAGCGCTAGACGGTTATACGCAGTATTTT. Protein sequence: CASSEALDGYTQYF. The chain combines TRBV6-1 with TRBJ2-3, with D unclear. Trimming took 0 bases from V and 7 from J, leaving 11 bases between them. CDR3 size: 14 residues. CDR1 and CDR2 from the germline V gene are MNHNS and SASEGT.

A few counts support this clone. The chain links TRBV19 to TRBJ1-4; TRBD1 is a possible D gene (6 bases). The CDR3 contains 16 residues. Per germline, CDR1 LNHDA and CDR2 SQIVND (reference sequence). Between the trimmed V and J ends, which lost 1 base and 8 bases, there was a span of 17 bases. CDR3: CASSIAGLDSREKLFF. The CDR3 nucleotides are TGTGCCAGTAGTATAGCGGGGTTGGACAGTCGGGAAAAACTGTTTTTT.

The chain carries TRBV7-9 and TRBJ1-5; D remains unclear. The CDR3 loop spans 15 amino acids. From germline, CDR1 is SEHNR and CDR2 FQNEAQ (reference sequence). Trimming pared 3 bases from V and 2 bases from J, leaving 11 bases between. This CDR3 reads CASSLGEAGNQPQHF. The CDR3 nucleotides read TGTGCCAGCAGCTTGGGTGAGGCGGGCAATCAGCCCCAGCATTTT.

The CDR3 sequence: CASSGQRQSGEKLFF. CDR3 bases: TGTGCCAGCAGTGGACAACGCCAGAGTGGTGAAAAACTGTTTTTT. This rearrangement joins TRBV6-5 to TRBJ1-4; D perhaps matches TRBD1 (5 bases). Germline loops: CDR1 MNHEY, CDR2 SVGAGI. There are 15 residues in the CDR3. V shed 5 bases and J shed 7 bases, with 17 bases lying between them.

The chain carries TRBV14 and TRBJ1-2; no reliable D call. Trimming took off 1 base at V and 8 bases at J, with 14 bases between the two ends. The CDR3 length is 14 residues. Germline CDR1 reads SGHDN; CDR2 reads FVKESK. The CDR3 region has the DNA TGTGCCAGCAGCCAAGCGGGAGGGCGGTACGGCTACACCTTC. Its translation is CASSQAGGRYGYTF.

This clone was counted only a few times. The rearrangement links TRBV10-2 to TRBJ2-5; tentative D call: TRBD2 (6 bases). The V gene lost 11 bases and the J gene lost 6 bases, with 13 bases spanning the gap. Per germline, CDR1 WSHSY and CDR2 SAAADI. This CDR3 has 11 residues. The CDR3 spells CAAGPPQTQYF. CDR3 sequence (DNA): TGCGCCGCGGGACCCCCTCAGACCCAGTACTTC.

The chain combines TRBV5-1 with TRBJ2-7; TRBD1 matches at 10 bases. The germline V gene has CDR1 SGHRS and CDR2 YFSETQ. Trimming at V came to 3 bases and at J to 3 bases, leaving 3 bases not matched to a gene. The CDR3 spans 14 residues. CDR3 in DNA: TGCGCCAGCAGCTCGGGGACAGGGGTCTACGAGCAGTACTTC. This translates into CASSSGTGVYEQYF.

This clone was counted a few times. V usage is TRBV11-3 and J usage is TRBJ2-7; no clear D. The CDR3 contains 12 residues. Germline V lookup: CDR1 SGHNT, CDR2 YENEEA. V was clipped by 5 bases and J by 3 bases, with 8 bases between them. The DNA of the CDR3 is TGTGCCAGCAGCCCGAACAGCTACGAGCAGTACTTC. Translation: CASSPNSYEQYF. Together with reference TRBV11-3 and TRBJ2-7, the CDR3 gives the full variable domain: EAGVVQSPRYKIIEKKQPVAFWCNPISGHNTLYWYLQNLGQGPELLIRYENEEAVDDSQLPKDRFSAERLKGVDSTLKIQPAELGDSAVYLCASSPNSYEQYFGPGTRLTVT.

The V call is TRBV7-9, the J call TRBJ2-5; perhaps TRBD1 as D (5 bases). The CDR3 length is 15 residues. CDR1 and CDR2 (germline): SEHNR, FQNEAQ (reference sequence). V gave up 0 bases and J gave up 1 base, with 9 bases separating them. CDR3 in DNA: TGTGCCAGCAGCTTAGCGGAGACAGTCCAAGAGACCCAGTACTTC. It codes for CASSLAETVQETQYF.

This rearrangement joins TRBV19 to TRBJ1-1; D remains unclear. CDR3 size: 14 residues. V lost 7 bases, J lost 1 base, and 13 bases lay in between. Germline V gene sequence: CDR1 LNHDA, CDR2 SQIVND (reference sequence). CDR3 amino acids: CASTPVSRNTEAFF. CDR3 sequence (DNA): TGTGCCAGTACCCCGGTCTCGAGGAACACTGAAGCTTTCTTT.